The clone carrying this T cell receptor (beta chain) appeared a single time. These data are taken from a study of blood T cell repertoires in COVID-19. As for the study in general: Material from acute and convalescent COVID-19 was sourced from the United States, Italy and Spain.

The data were produced by immunoSEQ multiplex PCR, yet TCRdb's version contains in-frame clones alone and is incomplete. Here the sample spans 100,000 to 150,000 clones, 85% to 90% being singletons. The V gene lost 5 bases and the J gene lost 6 bases, with 18 bases spanning the gap. Germline V gives CDR1 KGHDR, CDR2 SFDVKD. The length of the CDR3 is 16 residues. Input material: peripheral blood. This TCR derives from a man in his fifties with acute or convalescent COVID-19. The chain couples TRBV24-1 to TRBJ2-2; D gene unclear. The CDR3 DNA sequence: TGTGCCACCAGTGGACCCCACGGGTCTTTGGCCGGGGAGCTGTTTTTT. Its protein is CATSGPHGSLAGELFF.